Listed here are 18 T cell receptor beta chains from one sample, sequenced in a study of T cell responses to AZD1222 COVID-19 vaccine. Clones were read by immunoSEQ multiplex PCR, and TCRdb kept only the in-frame ones, dropping some. The sample has about 150,000 clones, more than 70% seen once. This sample comprised peripheral blood, obtained on day 0 of AZD1222 vaccination. Receptors were obtained from an adult in good health.

The chain links TRBV6-5 to TRBJ1-2; no clear D gene. V gave up 6 bases and J gave up 8 bases, with 22 bases separating them. CDR1 is MNHEY, CDR2 SVGAGI, per germline. CDR3 size: 15 residues. In DNA, the CDR3 is TGTGCCAGCAGAATCAGCCCGACTCAAGCGGGAGGCTACACCTTC. Protein: CASRISPTQAGGYTF.

The chain combines TRBV6-5 with TRBJ1-5; 9 bases are shared with TRBD1. The length of the CDR3 is 14 residues. V was pared by 4 bases and J by 6 bases, with 4 bases of the junction left unmatched. Germline V gives CDR1 MNHEY, CDR2 SVGAGI. The CDR3 DNA sequence: TGTGCCAGCAGTTTAGACAGGGGGACTCAGCCCCAGCATTTT. Translation: CASSLDRGTQPQHF.

V gene TRBV4-1 combines with J gene TRBJ2-7, with 8 bases fitting TRBD2. Germline trimming cut 0 bases from V and 6 bases from J; bases unmatched to any gene: 7. This CDR3 has 15 amino acids. Germline V gene sequence: CDR1 MGHRA, CDR2 YSYEKL. This CDR3 is CASSQEPSGSIEQYF. The CDR3 DNA follows: TGCGCCAGCAGCCAAGAGCCCAGCGGGAGCATCGAGCAGTACTTC.

V gene TRBV19 combines with J gene TRBJ1-2; no clear D gene. The V end was cut by 10 bases, the J end by 8 bases, with 20 bases between. Germline V gene lookup returns CDR1 LNHDA and CDR2 SQIVND (reference sequence). CDR3 length: 13 amino acids. The CDR3 nucleotides are TGTGCCACCCAACAACATCCGGGTAGCGGCTACACCTTC. Translated: CATQQHPGSGYTF.

The V gene is TRBV7-2, the J gene TRBJ1-5; D remains unclear. From germline, CDR1 is SGHTA and CDR2 FQGNSA. V lost 5 bases and J 4 bases, leaving 9 bases between the germline ends. This CDR3 contains 13 residues. CDR3 region: CASSPRRNQPQHF. The CDR3 DNA follows: TGTGCCAGCAGCCCGCGACGGAATCAGCCCCAGCATTTT.

This clone was counted once. V is TRBV7-2 and J is TRBJ1-5; D perhaps matches TRBD1 (6 bases). Germline V gene lookup returns CDR1 SGHTA and CDR2 FQGNSA. The V and J ends lost 0 bases and 6 bases respectively, with 12 bases between them. This CDR3 spans 15 amino acids. The CDR3 DNA sequence: TGTGCCAGCAGCTTAGCTGCAGGGGACTTTCAGCCCCAGCATTTT. Encoded protein: CASSLAAGDFQPQHF.

V is TRBV7-3 and J is TRBJ2-1, with TRBD2 identical over 7 bases. CDR1 and CDR2 (germline): SGHTA, FQGTGA. The CDR3 contains 13 residues. The J segment lost 7 bases and the V segment lost 4 bases, leaving 4 bases of the junction unmatched. The CDR3, as DNA: TGTGCCAGCAGCTCCACTAGCGCGAATGAGCAGTTCTTC. Translating gives CASSSTSANEQFF. The full variable domain, completed using reference TRBV7-3 and TRBJ2-1, is GAGVSQTPSNKVTEKGKYVELRCDPISGHTALYWYRQSLGQGPEFLIYFQGTGAADDSGLPNDRFFAVRPEGSVSTLKIQRTERGDSAVYLCASSSTSANEQFFGPGTRLTVL.

This rearrangement joins TRBV3-1 (or the pseudogene TRBV3-2) to TRBJ2-3; tentatively, D is TRBD2 (5 bases). Germline CDR1 LGHDT, CDR2 YNNKEL (reference sequence). The CDR3 consists of 14 residues. V lost 6 bases and J 14 bases, leaving 24 bases between the germline ends. The CDR3 sequence: CASRSRRWIGLSYF. The CDR3 coding sequence is TGTGCCAGCAGGTCCCGCAGGTGGATCGGACTCTCGTATTTT.

A single count supports this clone. The chain uses TRBV5-4 and TRBJ1-5, with D possibly being TRBD1 (6 bases). From germline, CDR1 is SGHNT and CDR2 YYREEE (reference sequence). This CDR3 spans 14 amino acids. Trimming took off 2 bases at V and 3 bases at J, with 9 bases between the two ends. The CDR3 spells CASSFSGANQPQHF. As DNA, the CDR3 is TGTGCCAGCAGCTTTTCAGGGGCCAATCAGCCCCAGCATTTT.

The rearrangement uses TRBV7-9 and TRBJ1-4; 8 bases match TRBD1. The CDR3 consists of 15 residues. Germline V gives CDR1 SEHNR, CDR2 FQNEAQ (reference sequence). Trimming cost V 5 bases and J 8 bases; bases outside gene matches: 10. The CDR3 loop is CASSPRTGPGEKLFF. For the CDR3, the DNA is TGTGCCAGCAGCCCACGGACAGGGCCGGGCGAAAAACTGTTTTTT.

The gene calls are TRBV5-4 and TRBJ1-2; D perhaps matches TRBD1 (5 bases). This CDR3 comprises 14 residues. The V end was cut by 0 bases, the J end by 7 bases, with 13 bases between. Per germline, CDR1 SGHNT and CDR2 YYREEE (reference sequence). Here the CDR3 DNA reads TGTGCCAGCAGCTTGGTAGATCCCGGGGGTGGCTACACCTTC. Translating it yields CASSLVDPGGGYTF.

The genes are TRBV5-1 and TRBJ1-1; D gene ambiguous. V shed 4 bases and J shed 5 bases, with 15 bases lying between them. The CDR3 consists of 14 residues. Germline loops: CDR1 SGHRS, CDR2 YFSETQ. The CDR3 coding sequence is TGCGCCAGCAGCATTCACGGTTTGGGGACTGAAGCTTTCTTT. This sequence encodes CASSIHGLGTEAFF.

This clone was picked up one time. The rearrangement uses TRBV5-1 and TRBJ2-5; 7 nucleotides match TRBD1. Germline-derived CDR1 and CDR2 are SGHRS and YFSETQ. The CDR3 spans 15 residues. V lost 5 bases and J lost 1; bases outside the gene matches: 8. The CDR3 DNA reads TGCGCCAGCAGGTCCCTCACAGGGGCCCAAGAGACCCAGTACTTC. Translation gives CASRSLTGAQETQYF. Using reference TRBV5-1 and TRBJ2-5 for the parts outside the CDR3, the full variable domain is KAGVTQTPRYLIKTRGQQVTLSCSPISGHRSVSWYQQTPGQGLQFLFEYFSETQRNKGNFPGRFSGRQFSNSRSEMNVSTLELGDSALYLCASRSLTGAQETQYFGPGTRLLVL.

This chain uses TRBV18 with TRBJ2-2; D gene ambiguous. The CDR3 is made up of 13 amino acids. Germline V CDR1 and CDR2: KGHSH, LQKENI. The ends were cut back, 5 bases at V and 1 base at J, with 5 bases in the middle. The CDR3 bases are TGTGCCAGCTCAAGCAAGAACACCGGGGAGCTGTTTTTT. Protein: CASSSKNTGELFF.

The chain has TRBV6-5 and TRBJ1-1; D might be TRBD1 (5 bases). The CDR3 runs 14 residues. V was cut by 1 base and J by 1 base, with 7 bases left in between. CDR1 and CDR2 (germline): MNHEY, SVGAGI. CDR3 sequence (DNA): TGTGCCAGCAGTTACTATGGGGGGAACACTGAAGCTTTCTTT. Amino acid sequence: CASSYYGGNTEAFF.

The V call is TRBV28, the J call TRBJ1-4; 9 bases are shared with TRBD1. This CDR3 region has 15 residues. Germline CDR1 is MDHEN and CDR2 is SYDVKM. V dropped 6 bases and J dropped 8; count of bases not matched to a gene: 10. CDR3 region: CASSPPGTGREKLFF. The CDR3, as DNA: TGTGCCAGCAGCCCACCCGGGACAGGGCGGGAAAAACTGTTTTTT.

CDR3 sequence: CASSLQGGTEAFF. The DNA of the CDR3 is TGTGCCAGCAGCCTCCAGGGGGGCACTGAAGCTTTCTTT. The rearrangement links TRBV7-8 to TRBJ1-1, with TRBD1 matching 7 bases. The germline CDR1 and CDR2 sequences are SGHVS and FQNEAQ. V lost 5 bases, J lost 4 bases, and 4 bases stayed unmatched. CDR3 length equals 13 residues.

This chain joins TRBV18 and TRBJ1-2; TRBD1 aligns across 10 bases. The germline gives CDR1 KGHSH, CDR2 LQKENI. V trimming: 3 bases; J trimming: 5 bases; junction bases outside the gene matches: 3. This CDR3 has 14 residues. The CDR3 loop reads CASSPGTGEYGYTF. The CDR3 coding sequence is TGTGCCAGCTCACCTGGGACAGGGGAATATGGCTACACCTTC.